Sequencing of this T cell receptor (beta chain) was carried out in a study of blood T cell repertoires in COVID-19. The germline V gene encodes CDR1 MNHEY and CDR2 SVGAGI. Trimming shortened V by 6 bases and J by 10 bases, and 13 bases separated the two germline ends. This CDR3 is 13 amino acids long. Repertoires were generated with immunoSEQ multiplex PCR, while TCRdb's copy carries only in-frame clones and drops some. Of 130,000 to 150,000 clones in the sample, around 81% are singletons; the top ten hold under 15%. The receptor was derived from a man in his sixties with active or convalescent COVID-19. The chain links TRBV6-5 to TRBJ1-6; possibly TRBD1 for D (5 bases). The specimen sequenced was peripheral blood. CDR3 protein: CASSNSGLSPLHF. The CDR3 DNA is TGTGCCAGCAGCAATTCAGGGCTCTCACCCCTCCACTTT.